This TCR beta chain comes out of a study of shared clonotypes between healthy human individuals. The CDR3 extends over 14 amino acids. With V trimmed by 8 bases and J by 5 bases, 8 bases remained unmatched. Looked up from germline, CDR1 is LGHNA and CDR2 is YNFKEQ. Here immunoSEQ multiplex PCR was the method, and the copy in TCRdb shows in-frame clones only, minus some. The sample holds 470,000 or so clones, 60% to 80% seen once. This clone was seen a few times. The chain combines TRBV4-2 with TRBJ2-3; TRBD2 matches 9 bases. The sequencing sample was made of PBMCs. This clonotype was sampled from a woman in her thirties or forties in good health. Some clones in this sample may be carry-over from other donors' samples. The CDR3, as DNA: TGTGCCAGCCGGCGGGAGGGCCGGGGAGATACGCAGTATTTT. It translates to CASRREGRGDTQYF.